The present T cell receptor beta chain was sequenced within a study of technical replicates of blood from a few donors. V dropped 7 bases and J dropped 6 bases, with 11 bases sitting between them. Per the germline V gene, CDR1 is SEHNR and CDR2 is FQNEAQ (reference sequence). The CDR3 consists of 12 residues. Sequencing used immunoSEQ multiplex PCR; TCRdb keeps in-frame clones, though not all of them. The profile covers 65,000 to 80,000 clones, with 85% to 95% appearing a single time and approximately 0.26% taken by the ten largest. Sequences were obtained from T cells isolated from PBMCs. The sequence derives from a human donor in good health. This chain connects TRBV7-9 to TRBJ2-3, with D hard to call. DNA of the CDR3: TGTGCCAGCACCCCGGGTCGCGATACGCAGTATTTT. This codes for CASTPGRDTQYF.